Listed below are T cell receptor beta chains from one sample, sequenced in a study of blood T cells in healthy people across ages. TCRdb processed the 5' RACE reads anew with MiXCR; each CDR3 protein has one entry. The table lists about 780,000 distinct CDR3 sequences, 35% to 60% of them singletons. The sample consisted of blood. Every receptor here comes from a man of 80 years or more in good health. Both conserved end residues are part of each CDR3. A D gene is named only where the DNA matches it firmly. Rows may omit the clone size; those that give it use once, few, many or a size class.

D: TRBD1
V: TRBV11-2
size: NA
J: TRBJ2-7
DNA: TGTGCCAGCAGCTTAGTTAGGGGACAGGGTTACGAGCAGTACTTC
CDR3: CASSLVRGQGYEQYF

D: TRBD1
V: TRBV20-1
size: many
J: TRBJ1-2
DNA: TGCAGTGCGGATGCCGGGACAGGGTATGGCTACACCTTC
CDR3: CSADAGTGYGYTF

D: TRBD2
V: TRBV27
size: NA
J: TRBJ2-1
DNA: TGTGCCAGCAGTACCCTAGAGGGAGGGCGAATTTCCTACAATGAGCAGTTCTTC
CDR3: CASSTLEGGRISYNEQFF

D: NA
V: TRBV28
size: NA
J: TRBJ1-1
DNA: TGTGCCAGCAGCCGCCCTCGGGTGATTGAAGCTTTCTTT
CDR3: CASSRPRVIEAFF

D: TRBD1
V: TRBV29-1
size: NA
J: TRBJ1-2
DNA: TGCAGCGTTGAAGAGGGATCTGCGGGACAGAACTATTTTCGCCCAGATAACCCCTGGGGCTACACCTTC
CDR3: CSVEEGSAGQNYFRPDNPWGYTF

D: NA
V: TRBV4-2
size: NA
J: TRBJ2-1
DNA: TGTGCCAGCAGCCAAGAGGGTGGAGTTCCGAATGAGCAGTTCTTC
CDR3: CASSQEGGVPNEQFF

D: NA
V: TRBV9
size: few
J: TRBJ2-3
DNA: TGTGCCAGCAGCGTAATCTCCGCTACTACAGATACGCAGTATTTT
CDR3: CASSVISATTDTQYF

D: NA
V: TRBV2
size: NA
J: TRBJ1-5
DNA: TGTGCCAGCAGTGAAGCCGGGACGGAAAATCAGCCCCAGCATTTT
CDR3: CASSEAGTENQPQHF

D: NA
V: TRBV20-1
size: few
J: TRBJ2-7
DNA: TGCAGTGCGGGGCATTGGGACGAGCAGTACTTC
CDR3: CSAGHWDEQYF

D: NA
V: TRBV10-3
size: NA
J: TRBJ2-1
DNA: TGTGCCATCAGGGGACTGGATAATGAGCAGTTCTTC
CDR3: CAIRGLDNEQFF

D: TRBD2
V: TRBV20-1
size: NA
J: TRBJ2-1
DNA: TGCAGTGCTAGGATAGCGGGAAACTCCAGATCCTACAATGAGCAGTTCTTC
CDR3: CSARIAGNSRSYNEQFF

D: NA
V: TRBV29-1
size: NA
J: TRBJ2-2
DNA: TGCAACGTACGAGACACCGGGGAGCTGTTTTTT
CDR3: CNVRDTGELFF

D: TRBD1
V: TRBV4-3
size: NA
J: TRBJ1-4
DNA: TGCGCCAGCAGCCAAGAGGGACAGGTTATCTCTAATGAAAAACTGTTTTTT
CDR3: CASSQEGQVISNEKLFF

D: TRBD2
V: TRBV7-2
size: NA
J: TRBJ2-3
DNA: TGTGCCAGCGCCAGGGCTAGCGGCAGCCGGGATACGCAGTATTTT
CDR3: CASARASGSRDTQYF

D: NA
V: TRBV5-1
size: few
J: TRBJ2-5
DNA: TGCGCCAGCAGCAGCTCTCTGGGAGGCGGAGAGACCCAGTACTTC
CDR3: CASSSSLGGGETQYF

D: TRBD2
V: TRBV24-1
size: NA
J: TRBJ2-1
DNA: TGTGCCACCAGTGACAGTACTAGCGGGAGGGGCAATGAGCAGTTCTTC
CDR3: CATSDSTSGRGNEQFF

D: NA
V: TRBV12-3/TRBV12-4
size: large
J: TRBJ1-1
DNA: TGTGCCAGCAGTTTAGGTGAGGAGAACACTGAAGCTTTCTTT
CDR3: CASSLGEENTEAFF

D: TRBD1
V: TRBV25-1
size: NA
J: TRBJ2-7
DNA: TGTGCCAGCAGTGTCCGGGACAGGGAGGCCCCCAGCTCCTACGAGCAGTACTTC
CDR3: CASSVRDREAPSSYEQYF

D: NA
V: TRBV10-3
size: NA
J: TRBJ2-7
DNA: TGTGCCATCAGTACCGGAGCCTACGAGCAGTACTTC
CDR3: CAISTGAYEQYF

D: TRBD1
V: TRBV28
size: few
J: TRBJ2-5
DNA: TGTGCCAGCTCCACCGGGACAGGGGGACGGACCCAGTACTTC
CDR3: CASSTGTGGRTQYF

D: TRBD2
V: TRBV20-1
size: many
J: TRBJ2-3
DNA: TGCAGTGCTAGAGATGTAGCGGGTTGGGCGTCGGATACGCAGTATTTT
CDR3: CSARDVAGWASDTQYF

D: NA
V: TRBV12-3/TRBV12-4
size: few
J: TRBJ2-7
DNA: TGTGCCAGCAGTTTGGTACGGCCCGACGAGCAGTACTTC
CDR3: CASSLVRPDEQYF

D: NA
V: TRBV6-5
size: NA
J: TRBJ1-1
DNA: TGTGCCAGCAGTTACTCGTGGCAGCCCATGAACACTGAAGCTTTCTTT
CDR3: CASSYSWQPMNTEAFF

D: NA
V: TRBV7-2
size: NA
J: TRBJ1-4
DNA: TGTGCCAGCAGCTTTCGAGGGTTAACTAATGAAAAACTGTTTTTT
CDR3: CASSFRGLTNEKLFF

D: NA
V: TRBV11-3
size: NA
J: TRBJ2-6
DNA: TGTGCCAGCAGCTTAGGACAGGAGGGCTCTGGGGCCAACGTCCTGACTTTC
CDR3: CASSLGQEGSGANVLTF

D: TRBD2
V: TRBV14
size: once
J: TRBJ2-1
DNA: TGTGCCAGCAGCCGCTCGACTAGCGGGAGATGGTTCTTC
CDR3: CASSRSTSGRWFF

D: NA
V: TRBV4-2
size: few
J: TRBJ2-6
DNA: TGTGCCAGCAGCCAACTAACAGGCTCTGGGGCCAACGTCCTGACTTTC
CDR3: CASSQLTGSGANVLTF

D: TRBD1
V: TRBV12-3/TRBV12-4
size: NA
J: TRBJ1-2
DNA: TGTGCCAGCAGACCGACAGGGATCTATGGCTACACCTTC
CDR3: CASRPTGIYGYTF

D: NA
V: TRBV2
size: NA
J: TRBJ1-4
DNA: TGTGCCAGCTGTGAACGCACCTTTTTTGAAAAACTGTTTTTT
CDR3: CASCERTFFEKLFF

D: NA
V: TRBV7-2
size: NA
J: TRBJ2-2
DNA: TGTGCCAGCGGAACGAACTCAATCACCGGGGAGCTGTTTTTT
CDR3: CASGTNSITGELFF

D: NA
V: TRBV12-3/TRBV12-4
size: many
J: TRBJ2-6
DNA: TGTGCCAGCACTCTTGTCTGGACCACTGGGGCCAACGTCCTGACTTTC
CDR3: CASTLVWTTGANVLTF

D: TRBD1
V: TRBV6-6
size: NA
J: TRBJ1-4
DNA: TGTGCCAGCAGTGACCACCGGGACAGCAACAATGAAAAACTGTTTTTT
CDR3: CASSDHRDSNNEKLFF

D: NA
V: TRBV3-1
size: NA
J: TRBJ2-2
DNA: TGTGCCAGCAGCCAAGCCACCCTTGGGACCGGGGAGCTGTTTTTT
CDR3: CASSQATLGTGELFF

D: TRBD1
V: TRBV20-1
size: NA
J: TRBJ1-4
DNA: TGCAGTGCGCAAAGGGGACAGGATAATGAAAAACTGTTTTTT
CDR3: CSAQRGQDNEKLFF

D: NA
V: TRBV7-2
size: once
J: TRBJ2-3
DNA: TGTGCCAGCAGGTCAGGGTGGGGGTCTGGCACAGGTACGCAGTATTTT
CDR3: CASRSGWGSGTGTQYF

D: NA
V: TRBV12-3/TRBV12-4
size: NA
J: TRBJ1-5
DNA: TGTGCCAGCAAGGAGGGGGGCAATCTCGGCAATCAGCCCCAGCATTTT
CDR3: CASKEGGNLGNQPQHF

D: TRBD2
V: TRBV5-6
size: many
J: TRBJ2-3
DNA: TGTGCCAGCAGCTCCACCTTTAGCGGGAGAAGTACGCAGTATTTT
CDR3: CASSSTFSGRSTQYF

D: NA
V: TRBV4-3
size: few
J: TRBJ2-1
DNA: TGCGCCAGCAGCCGAGGCAGCGGACCTGGCAAGCAGTTCTTC
CDR3: CASSRGSGPGKQFF

D: TRBD2
V: TRBV7-2
size: NA
J: TRBJ2-1
DNA: TGTGCCAGCAGCCCCGCGGGGGGCGGGAGTATCTATGAGCAGTTCTTC
CDR3: CASSPAGGGSIYEQFF

D: TRBD2
V: TRBV11-2
size: NA
J: TRBJ2-1
DNA: TGTGCCAGCAGCTCCGGGGGGGAGGGCCCCTACAATGAGCAGTTCTTC
CDR3: CASSSGGEGPYNEQFF

D: NA
V: TRBV20-1
size: NA
J: TRBJ1-2
DNA: TGCAGTGCTAGGGCCGTCGGGCAGGGAGACTATGGCTACACCTTC
CDR3: CSARAVGQGDYGYTF

D: NA
V: TRBV7-2
size: NA
J: TRBJ2-5
DNA: TGTGCCAGCAGCATTAGAGGCCGGGAGACCCAGTACTTC
CDR3: CASSIRGRETQYF

D: TRBD2
V: TRBV20-1
size: NA
J: TRBJ2-3
DNA: TGCAGTGCCGAGAGAGCGGGGGCAGCAGCAGATACGCAGTATTTT
CDR3: CSAERAGAAADTQYF

D: TRBD2
V: TRBV10-3
size: NA
J: TRBJ2-7
DNA: TGTGCCATCAGTGAGGGACTAGCGGTTTCCTACGAGCAGTACTTC
CDR3: CAISEGLAVSYEQYF

D: NA
V: TRBV5-1
size: few
J: TRBJ2-7
DNA: TGCGCCAGCACCAGACTCAGGGGCTACTCCGAGCAGTACTTC
CDR3: CASTRLRGYSEQYF

D: TRBD2
V: TRBV5-5
size: few
J: TRBJ2-2
DNA: TGTGCCAGCAGCTTACTAGCGGGTAGAAACACCGGGGAGCTGTTTTTT
CDR3: CASSLLAGRNTGELFF

D: NA
V: TRBV11-3
size: few
J: TRBJ2-1
DNA: TGTGCCAGCAGCTCGGGAGTCTCCGGAGGCAATGAGCAGTTCTTC
CDR3: CASSSGVSGGNEQFF

D: TRBD2
V: TRBV5-1
size: NA
J: TRBJ2-3
DNA: TGCGCCAGCAGCTTGGGCCAGCGGGAGGCGATGCAGTATTTT
CDR3: CASSLGQREAMQYF

D: NA
V: TRBV4-2
size: NA
J: TRBJ2-3
DNA: TGTGCCAGCAGCCAAGATCTAGAGGGGACTGGCACAGATACGCAGTATTTT
CDR3: CASSQDLEGTGTDTQYF

D: TRBD1
V: TRBV11-3
size: NA
J: TRBJ1-6
DNA: TGTGCCAGCAGCTCGACAGGGGGCGATTCACCCCTCCACTTT
CDR3: CASSSTGGDSPLHF

D: TRBD1
V: TRBV12-3/TRBV12-4
size: NA
J: TRBJ1-4
DNA: TGTGCCAGCAGACGCACGGGACAGGTTAATGAAAAACTGTTTTTT
CDR3: CASRRTGQVNEKLFF

D: TRBD1
V: TRBV4-1
size: NA
J: TRBJ1-2
DNA: TGCGCCAGCAGCTACCATCCCAGGGACAGGCACAGGGGCTACACCTTC
CDR3: CASSYHPRDRHRGYTF